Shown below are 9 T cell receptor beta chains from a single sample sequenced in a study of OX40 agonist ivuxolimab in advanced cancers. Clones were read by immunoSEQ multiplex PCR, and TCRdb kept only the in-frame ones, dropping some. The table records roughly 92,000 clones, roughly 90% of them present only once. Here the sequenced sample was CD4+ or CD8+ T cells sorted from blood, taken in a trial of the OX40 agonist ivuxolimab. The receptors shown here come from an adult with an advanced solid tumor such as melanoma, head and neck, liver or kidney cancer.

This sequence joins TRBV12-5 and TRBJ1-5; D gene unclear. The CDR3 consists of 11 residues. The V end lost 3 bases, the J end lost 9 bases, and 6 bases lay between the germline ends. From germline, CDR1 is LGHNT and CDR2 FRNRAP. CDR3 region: CASGLRLPQHF. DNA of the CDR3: TGTGCTAGTGGTTTAAGGTTGCCCCAGCATTTT. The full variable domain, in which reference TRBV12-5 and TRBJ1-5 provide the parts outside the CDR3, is DARVTQTPRHKVTEMGQEVTMRCQPILGHNTVFWYRQTMMQGLELLAYFRNRAPLDDSGMPKDRFSAEMPDATLATLKIQPSEPRDSAVYFCASGLRLPQHFGDGTRLSIL.

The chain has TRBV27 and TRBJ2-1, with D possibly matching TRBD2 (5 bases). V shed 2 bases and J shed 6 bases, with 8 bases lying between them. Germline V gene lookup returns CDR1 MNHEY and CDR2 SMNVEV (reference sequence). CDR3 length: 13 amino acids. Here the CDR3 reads CASSLGSSNEQFF. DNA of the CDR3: TGTGCCAGCAGTTTAGGGAGTAGCAATGAGCAGTTCTTC.

In DNA form, the CDR3 reads TGTGCCAGCAGCGTAGATTGGGGTTCTAGGAACAATGAGCAGTTCTTC. It yields the protein CASSVDWGSRNNEQFF. V gene TRBV9 combines with J gene TRBJ2-1, with unresolved D. CDR1 is SGDLS, CDR2 YYNGEE, per germline. Deletions cut 0 bases from V and 5 bases from J, with 15 bases between. The CDR3 has 16 residues.

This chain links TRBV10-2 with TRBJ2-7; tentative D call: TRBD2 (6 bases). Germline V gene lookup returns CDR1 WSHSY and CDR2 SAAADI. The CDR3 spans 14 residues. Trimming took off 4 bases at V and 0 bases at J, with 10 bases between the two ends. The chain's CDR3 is CASSGTGDSYEQYF. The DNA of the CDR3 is TGCGCCAGCAGTGGTACGGGGGACTCCTACGAGCAGTACTTC.

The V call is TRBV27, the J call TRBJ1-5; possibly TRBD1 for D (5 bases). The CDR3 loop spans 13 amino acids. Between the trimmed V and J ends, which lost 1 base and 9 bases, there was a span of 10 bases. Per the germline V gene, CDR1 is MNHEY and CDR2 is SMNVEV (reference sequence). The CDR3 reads CASSLLGGRPQHF. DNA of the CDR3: TGTGCCAGCAGTTTATTGGGGGGGAGGCCCCAGCATTTT.

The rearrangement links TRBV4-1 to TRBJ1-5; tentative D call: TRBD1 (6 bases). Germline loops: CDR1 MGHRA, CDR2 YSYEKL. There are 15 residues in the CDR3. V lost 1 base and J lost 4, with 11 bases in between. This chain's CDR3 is CASSQGTGNNQPQHF. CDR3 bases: TGCGCCAGCAGCCAAGGAACAGGGAATAATCAGCCCCAGCATTTT.

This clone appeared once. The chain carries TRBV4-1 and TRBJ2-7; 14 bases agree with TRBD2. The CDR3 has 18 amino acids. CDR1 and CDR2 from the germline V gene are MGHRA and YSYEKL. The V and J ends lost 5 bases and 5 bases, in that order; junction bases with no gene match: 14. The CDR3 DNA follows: TGCGCCAGCAGCGCAGAACCGGGACTAGCGGGAGCGTACGACGAGCAGTACTTC. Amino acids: CASSAEPGLAGAYDEQYF.

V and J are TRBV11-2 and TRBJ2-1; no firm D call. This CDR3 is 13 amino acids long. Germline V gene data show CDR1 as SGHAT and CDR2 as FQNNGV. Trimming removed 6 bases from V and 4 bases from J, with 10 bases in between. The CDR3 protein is CASSNPLYNEQFF. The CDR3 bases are TGTGCCAGCAGTAACCCCCTGTACAATGAGCAGTTCTTC.

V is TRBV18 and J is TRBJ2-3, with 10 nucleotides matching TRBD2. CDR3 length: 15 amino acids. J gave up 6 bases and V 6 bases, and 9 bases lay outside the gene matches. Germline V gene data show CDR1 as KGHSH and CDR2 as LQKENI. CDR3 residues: CASSQVAGGSDTQYF. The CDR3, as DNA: TGTGCCAGCTCGCAAGTAGCGGGAGGTAGCGATACGCAGTATTTT.